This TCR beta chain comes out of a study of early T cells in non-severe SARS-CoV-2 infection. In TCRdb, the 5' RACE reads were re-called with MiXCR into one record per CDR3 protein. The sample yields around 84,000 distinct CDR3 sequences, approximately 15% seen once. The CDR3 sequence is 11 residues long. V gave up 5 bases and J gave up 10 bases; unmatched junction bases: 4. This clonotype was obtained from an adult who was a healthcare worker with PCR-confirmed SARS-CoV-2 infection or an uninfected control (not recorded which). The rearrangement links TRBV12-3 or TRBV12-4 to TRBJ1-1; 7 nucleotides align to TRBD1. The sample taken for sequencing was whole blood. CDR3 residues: CASSPQGRAFF. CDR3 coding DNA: TGTGCCAGCAGTCCACAGGGGAGAGCTTTCTTT.